The sequence of this TCR beta chain was determined in a study of blood T cell repertoires in COVID-19. V lost 2 bases to trimming and J lost 0 bases, with 11 bases between them. The CDR3 is 16 residues long. Germline CDR1 SGHTA, CDR2 FQGTGA. Sequencing used immunoSEQ multiplex PCR; TCRdb keeps in-frame clones, though not all of them. The sample holds some 330,000 clones, more than 90% seen once. Sequences were obtained from PBMCs or T cells enriched from blood (not recorded which). The receptor's source is a young woman who had recovered from COVID-19. The chain employs TRBV7-3 and TRBJ2-1; unclear D gene. This chain's CDR3 is CASSLSAPSSYNEQFF. CDR3 sequence (DNA): TGTGCCAGCAGCTTATCAGCTCCTAGCTCCTACAATGAGCAGTTCTTC.